This T cell receptor (beta chain) stems from a study of Graves' ophthalmopathy and Graves' hyperthyroidism. Transcripts of RNA were the source for amplifying TCR beta CDR3 regions. An opening RT-PCR round employed HTBI primers and preceded a second-round multiplex PCR. TCRdb called the multiplex PCR reads again in MiXCR, with one record for every CDR3 protein. This table has about 700,000 distinct CDR3 sequences, 35% to 50% appearing once. The PBMC fraction was derived from around 9.4 ml of fresh peripheral blood. CDR1 MGHDK and CDR2 SYGVNS come from the germline V gene. The CDR3 is 15 residues long. V shed 5 bases and J 1 base; nucleotides not matched to a gene: 7.

This sequence was found in an adult man with Graves' ophthalmopathy. V and J are TRBV25-1 and TRBJ2-5, with TRBD1 matching 7 bases. The sample was peripheral blood. The CDR3 DNA follows: TGTGCCAGCAGTAGCTCCGGGACAGCCCAAGAGACCCAGTACTTC. The encoded protein is CASSSSGTAQETQYF. The variable domain in full, completed from reference TRBV25-1 and TRBJ2-5, reads EADIYQTPRYLVIGTGKKITLECSQTMGHDKMYWYQQDPGMELHLIHYSYGVNSTEKGDLSSESTVSRIRTEHFPLTLESARPSHTSQYLCASSSSGTAQETQYFGPGTRLLVL.